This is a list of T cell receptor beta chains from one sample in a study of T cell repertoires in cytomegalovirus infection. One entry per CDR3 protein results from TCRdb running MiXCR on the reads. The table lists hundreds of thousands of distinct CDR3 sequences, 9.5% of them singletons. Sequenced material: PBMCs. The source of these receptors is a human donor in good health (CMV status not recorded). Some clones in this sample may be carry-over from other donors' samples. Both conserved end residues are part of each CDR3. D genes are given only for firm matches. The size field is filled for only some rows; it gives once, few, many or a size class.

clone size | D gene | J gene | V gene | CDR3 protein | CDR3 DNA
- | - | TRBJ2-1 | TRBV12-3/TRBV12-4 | CASILGAANEQFF | TGTGCCAGCATCTTGGGCGCAGCAAATGAGCAGTTCTTC
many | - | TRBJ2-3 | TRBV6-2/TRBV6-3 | CASSSPSGPTDTQYF | TGTGCCAGCAGTTCCCCGTCAGGTCCCACAGATACGCAGTATTTT
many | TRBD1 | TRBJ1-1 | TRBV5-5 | CASSGDRITEAFF | TGTGCCAGCAGCGGGGACAGGATCACTGAAGCTTTCTTT
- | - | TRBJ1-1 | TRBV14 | CASSQLVSGGTEAFF | TGTGCCAGCAGCCAACTGGTATCAGGAGGTACTGAAGCTTTCTTT
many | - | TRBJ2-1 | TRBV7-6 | CASSLAPTSYNEQFF | TGTGCCAGCAGCTTAGCGCCTACCTCCTACAATGAGCAGTTCTTC
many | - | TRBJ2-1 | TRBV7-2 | CASTYPPSIGRNEQFF | TGTGCCAGCACCTACCCCCCTAGCATAGGACGCAATGAGCAGTTCTTC
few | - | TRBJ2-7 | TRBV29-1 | CSVFTGSGQYF | TGCAGCGTATTCACAGGGAGCGGGCAGTACTTC
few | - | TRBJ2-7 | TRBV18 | CASSPRAEGEQYF | TGTGCCAGCTCACCACGAGCGGAGGGCGAGCAGTACTTC
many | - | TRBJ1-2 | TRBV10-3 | CAISASDKANYGYTF | TGTGCCATCAGTGCTTCAGATAAGGCTAACTATGGCTACACCTTC
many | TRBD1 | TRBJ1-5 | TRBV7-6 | CASSLRQGAEPQHF | TGTGCCAGCAGCTTGAGACAGGGGGCTGAACCCCAGCATTTT
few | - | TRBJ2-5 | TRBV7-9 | CASRASGMQETQYF | TGTGCCAGCAGAGCGTCGGGGATGCAAGAGACCCAGTACTTC
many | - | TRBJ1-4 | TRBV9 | CASSVGGLRDSKLFF | TGTGCCAGCAGCGTAGGGGGACTCCGGGACTCAAAACTGTTTTTT
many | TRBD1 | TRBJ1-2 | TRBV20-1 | CSASPDRGGGYTF | TGCAGTGCTAGTCCCGACAGGGGAGGAGGCTACACCTTC
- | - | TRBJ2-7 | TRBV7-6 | CASSSRPVRSLGDYEQYF | TGTGCCAGCAGCTCCAGACCCGTGAGGTCCCTGGGGGACTACGAGCAGTACTTC
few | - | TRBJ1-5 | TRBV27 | CASSPFQPRQGNQPQHF | TGTGCCAGCAGCCCGTTCCAGCCGCGACAGGGCAATCAGCCCCAGCATTTT
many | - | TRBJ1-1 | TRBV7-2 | CASSARSRDRTEAFF | TGTGCCAGCAGCGCGCGCAGCAGGGATAGAACTGAAGCTTTCTTT
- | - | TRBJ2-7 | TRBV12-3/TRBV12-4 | CTSSSAGGRNEQYF | TGTACCAGCAGTTCGGCTGGGGGCCGGAACGAGCAGTACTTC
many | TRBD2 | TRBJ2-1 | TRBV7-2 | CASSWSPRTSGNNEQFF | TGTGCCAGCAGCTGGTCACCCCGGACTAGCGGGAACAATGAGCAGTTCTTC
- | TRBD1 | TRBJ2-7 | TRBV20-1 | CSATAGTGAYEQYF | TGCAGTGCTACTGCCGGGACAGGGGCCTACGAGCAGTACTTC
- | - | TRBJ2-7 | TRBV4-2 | CASSLGHSQAYEQYF | TGTGCCAGCAGCCTTGGACACTCTCAAGCCTACGAGCAGTACTTC
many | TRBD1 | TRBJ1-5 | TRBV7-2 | CASSRGTGEQPQHF | TGTGCCAGCAGCCGTGGGACAGGGGAACAGCCCCAGCATTTT
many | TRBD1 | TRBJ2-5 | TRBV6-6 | CASSYGGQGQETQYF | TGTGCCAGCAGTTACGGAGGACAGGGCCAAGAGACCCAGTACTTC
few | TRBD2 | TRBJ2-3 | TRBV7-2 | CASSPLGGGLTYTQYF | TGTGCCAGCAGTCCTCTGGGCGGGGGGCTCACCTATACGCAGTATTTT
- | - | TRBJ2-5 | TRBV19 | CASSIVARPGQETQYF | TGTGCCAGTAGTATAGTAGCGAGGCCCGGTCAAGAGACCCAGTACTTC
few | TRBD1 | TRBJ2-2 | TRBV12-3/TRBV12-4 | CASSLRQGDGELFF | TGTGCCAGCAGTTTACGACAGGGGGACGGGGAGCTGTTTTTT
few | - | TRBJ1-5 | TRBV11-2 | CASSLDLNQPQHF | TGTGCCAGCAGCTTAGATCTTAATCAGCCCCAGCATTTT
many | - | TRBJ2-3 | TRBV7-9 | CASSSDGGLITDTQYF | TGTGCCAGCAGCTCGGACGGGGGTCTAATAACAGATACGCAGTATTTT
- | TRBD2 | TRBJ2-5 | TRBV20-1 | CSATPFSGGTQETQYF | TGCAGTGCAACTCCGTTTAGCGGGGGGACCCAAGAGACCCAGTACTTC
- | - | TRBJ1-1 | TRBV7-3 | CASSPGPDSEAFF | TGTGCCAGCAGCCCAGGTCCGGACTCTGAAGCTTTCTTT
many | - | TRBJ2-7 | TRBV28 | CASSPDRRGTYEQYF | TGTGCCAGCAGCCCGGACAGGCGGGGAACCTACGAGCAGTACTTC
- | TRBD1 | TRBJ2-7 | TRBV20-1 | CSALTGGVGEVYEQCF | TGCAGTGCTTTGACAGGGGGCGTGGGTGAGGTTTACGAGCAGTGCTTC
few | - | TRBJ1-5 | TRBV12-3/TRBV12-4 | CASRGAGINQPQHF | TGTGCCAGCCGGGGGGCAGGGATCAATCAGCCCCAGCATTTT
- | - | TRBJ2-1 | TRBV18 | CTSSQKRTNNEQFF | TGTACCAGCTCCCAAAAAAGGACCAACAATGAGCAGTTCTTC
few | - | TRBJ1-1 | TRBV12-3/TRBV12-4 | CASSLGALDHSGFF | TGTGCCAGCAGTTTAGGGGCACTCGATCACTCCGGATTCTTT
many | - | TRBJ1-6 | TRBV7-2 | CASSLGGRRGGSPLHF | TGTGCCAGCAGCTTAGGGGGTCGGCGGGGTGGGTCACCCCTCCACTTT